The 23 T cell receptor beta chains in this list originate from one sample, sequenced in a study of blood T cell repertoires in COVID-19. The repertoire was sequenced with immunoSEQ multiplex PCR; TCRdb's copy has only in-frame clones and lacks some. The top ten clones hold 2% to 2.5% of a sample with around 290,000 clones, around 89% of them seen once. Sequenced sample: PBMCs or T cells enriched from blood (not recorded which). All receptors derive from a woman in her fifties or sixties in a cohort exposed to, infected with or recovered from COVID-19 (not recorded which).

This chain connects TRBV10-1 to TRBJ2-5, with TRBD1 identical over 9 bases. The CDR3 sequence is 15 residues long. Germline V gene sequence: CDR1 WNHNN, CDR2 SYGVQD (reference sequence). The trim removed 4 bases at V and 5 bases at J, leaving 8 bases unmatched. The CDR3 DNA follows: TGCGCCAGCAGTGGTGGGACAGGGTTGTCCGAGACCCAGTACTTC. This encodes CASSGGTGLSETQYF.

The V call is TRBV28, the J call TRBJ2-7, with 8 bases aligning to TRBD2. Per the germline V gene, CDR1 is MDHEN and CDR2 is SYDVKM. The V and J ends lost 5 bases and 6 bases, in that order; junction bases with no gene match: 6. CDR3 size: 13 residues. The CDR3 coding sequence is TGTGCCAGCAGTCCAATCGGGGGGGGCGAGCAGTACTTC. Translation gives CASSPIGGGEQYF.

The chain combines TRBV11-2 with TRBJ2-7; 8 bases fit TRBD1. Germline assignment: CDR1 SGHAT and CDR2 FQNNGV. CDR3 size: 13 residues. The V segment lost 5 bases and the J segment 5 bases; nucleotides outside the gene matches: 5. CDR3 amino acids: CASSNAGGNEQYF. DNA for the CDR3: TGTGCCAGCAGCAACGCAGGGGGCAACGAGCAGTACTTC. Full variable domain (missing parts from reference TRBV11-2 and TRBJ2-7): EAGVAQSPRYKIIEKRQSVAFWCNPISGHATLYWYQQILGQGPKLLIQFQNNGVVDDSQLPKDRFSAERLKGVDSTLKIQPAKLEDSAVYLCASSNAGGNEQYFGPGTRLTVT.

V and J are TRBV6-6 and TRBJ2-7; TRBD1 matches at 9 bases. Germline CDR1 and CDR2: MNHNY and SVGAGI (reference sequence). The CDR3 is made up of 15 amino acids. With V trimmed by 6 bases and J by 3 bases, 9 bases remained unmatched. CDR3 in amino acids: CASRPTGTGIYEQYF. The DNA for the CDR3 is TGTGCCAGCAGACCCACCGGGACAGGGATCTACGAGCAGTACTTC.

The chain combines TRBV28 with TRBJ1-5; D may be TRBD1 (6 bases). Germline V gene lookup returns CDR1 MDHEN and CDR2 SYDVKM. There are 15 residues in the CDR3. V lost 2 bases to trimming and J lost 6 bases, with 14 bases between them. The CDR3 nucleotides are TGTGCCAGCAGTTTAACGGGGGGCCGTCCTCAGCCCCAGCATTTT. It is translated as CASSLTGGRPQPQHF.

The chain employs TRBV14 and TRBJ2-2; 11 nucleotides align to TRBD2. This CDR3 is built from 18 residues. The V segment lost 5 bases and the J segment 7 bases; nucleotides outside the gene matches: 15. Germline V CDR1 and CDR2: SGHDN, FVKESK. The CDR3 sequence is CASSSTLAGGGIGGELFF. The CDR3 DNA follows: TGTGCCAGCAGCTCGACGTTAGCGGGAGGGGGTATCGGCGGGGAGCTGTTTTTT. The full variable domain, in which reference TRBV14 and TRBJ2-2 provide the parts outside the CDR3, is EAGVTQFPSHSVIEKGQTVTLRCDPISGHDNLYWYRRVMGKEIKFLLHFVKESKQDESGMPNNRFLAERTGGTYSTLKVQPAELEDSGVYFCASSSTLAGGGIGGELFFGEGSRLTVL.

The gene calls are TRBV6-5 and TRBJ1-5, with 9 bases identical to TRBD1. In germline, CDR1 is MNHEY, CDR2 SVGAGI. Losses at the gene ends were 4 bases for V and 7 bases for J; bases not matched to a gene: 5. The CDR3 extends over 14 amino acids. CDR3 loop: CASSWTGVGQPQHF. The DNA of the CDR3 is TGTGCCAGCAGTTGGACAGGGGTTGGGCAGCCCCAGCATTTT.

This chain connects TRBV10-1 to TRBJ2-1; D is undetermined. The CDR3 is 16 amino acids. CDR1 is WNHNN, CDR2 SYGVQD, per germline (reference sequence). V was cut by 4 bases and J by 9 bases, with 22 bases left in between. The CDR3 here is CASSGWPKEVPGEQFF. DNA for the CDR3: TGCGCCAGCAGTGGTTGGCCCAAAGAGGTCCCCGGTGAGCAGTTCTTC.

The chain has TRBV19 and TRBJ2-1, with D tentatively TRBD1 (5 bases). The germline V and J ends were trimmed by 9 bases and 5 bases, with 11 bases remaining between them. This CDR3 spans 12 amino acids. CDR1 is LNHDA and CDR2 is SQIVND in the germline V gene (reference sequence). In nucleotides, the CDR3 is TGTGCCAGCACCGACAGAAACAATGAGCAGTTCTTC. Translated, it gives CASTDRNNEQFF. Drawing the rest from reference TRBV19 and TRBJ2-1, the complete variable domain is DGGITQSPKYLFRKEGQNVTLSCEQNLNHDAMYWYRQDPGQGLRLIYYSQIVNDFQKGDIAEGYSVSREKKESFPLTVTSAQKNPTAFYLCASTDRNNEQFFGPGTRLTVL.

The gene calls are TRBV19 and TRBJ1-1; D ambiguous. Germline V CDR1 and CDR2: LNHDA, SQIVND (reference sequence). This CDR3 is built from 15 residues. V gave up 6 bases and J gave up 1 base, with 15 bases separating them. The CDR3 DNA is TGTGCCAGTAGCGGTGGAGGGAGAAGGAACACTGAAGCTTTCTTT. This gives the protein CASSGGGRRNTEAFF.

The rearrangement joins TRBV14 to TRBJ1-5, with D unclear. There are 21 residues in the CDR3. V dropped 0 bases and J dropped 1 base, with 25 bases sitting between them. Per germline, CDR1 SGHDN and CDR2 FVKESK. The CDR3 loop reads CASSQDQGLWANFVSNQPQHF. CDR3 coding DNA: TGTGCCAGCAGCCAAGATCAAGGACTATGGGCCAATTTTGTCAGCAATCAGCCCCAGCATTTT.

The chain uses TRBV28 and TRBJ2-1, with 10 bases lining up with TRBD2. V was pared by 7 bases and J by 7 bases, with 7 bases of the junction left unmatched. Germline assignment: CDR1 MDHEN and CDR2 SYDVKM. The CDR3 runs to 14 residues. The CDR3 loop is CASILAGAGNEQFF. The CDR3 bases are TGTGCCAGCATCCTAGCGGGAGCGGGGAATGAGCAGTTCTTC.

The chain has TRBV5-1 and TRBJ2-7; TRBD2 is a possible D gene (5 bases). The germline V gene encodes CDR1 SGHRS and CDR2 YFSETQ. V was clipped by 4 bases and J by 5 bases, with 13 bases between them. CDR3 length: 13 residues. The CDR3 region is CASSPSNSDEQYF. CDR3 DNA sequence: TGCGCCAGCAGCCCGTCTAATAGCGACGAGCAGTACTTC.

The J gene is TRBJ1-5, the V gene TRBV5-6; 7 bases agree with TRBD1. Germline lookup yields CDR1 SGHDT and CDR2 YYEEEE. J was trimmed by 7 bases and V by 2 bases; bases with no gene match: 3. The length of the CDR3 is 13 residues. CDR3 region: CASSLGGWQPQHF. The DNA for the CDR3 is TGTGCCAGCAGCTTAGGGGGCTGGCAGCCCCAGCATTTT. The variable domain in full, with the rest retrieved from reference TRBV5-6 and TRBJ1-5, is DAGVTQSPTHLIKTRGQQVTLRCSPKSGHDTVSWYQQALGQGPQFIFQYYEEEERQRGNFPDRFSGHQFPNYSSELNVNALLLGDSALYLCASSLGGWQPQHFGDGTRLSIL.

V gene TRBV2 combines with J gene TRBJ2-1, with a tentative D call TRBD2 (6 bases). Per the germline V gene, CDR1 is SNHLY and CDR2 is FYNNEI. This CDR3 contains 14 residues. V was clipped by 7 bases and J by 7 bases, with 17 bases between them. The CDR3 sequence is CASNRGSGINEQFF. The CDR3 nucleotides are TGTGCCAGCAACCGCGGTAGCGGAATAAATGAGCAGTTCTTC.

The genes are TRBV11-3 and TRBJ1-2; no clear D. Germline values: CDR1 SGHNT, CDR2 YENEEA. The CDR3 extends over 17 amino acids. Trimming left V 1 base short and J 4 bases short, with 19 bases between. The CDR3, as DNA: TGTGCCAGCAGCTTAGCTTCTCTTGTCAGCGACCCCTATGGCTACACCTTC. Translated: CASSLASLVSDPYGYTF.

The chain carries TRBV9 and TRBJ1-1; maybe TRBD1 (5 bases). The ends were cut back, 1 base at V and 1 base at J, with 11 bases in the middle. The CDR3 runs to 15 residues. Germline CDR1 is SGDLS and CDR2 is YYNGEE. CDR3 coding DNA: TGTGCCAGCAGCGTACTCTCAGGGCCGAACACTGAAGCTTTCTTT. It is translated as CASSVLSGPNTEAFF.

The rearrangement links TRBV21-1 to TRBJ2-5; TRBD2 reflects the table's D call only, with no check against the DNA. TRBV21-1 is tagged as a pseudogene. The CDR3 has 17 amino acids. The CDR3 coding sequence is TGTGCCAGCAGCAACAGACTAGCGGGAGGGTATCAAGAGACCCAGTACTTC. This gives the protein CASSNRLAGGYQETQYF.

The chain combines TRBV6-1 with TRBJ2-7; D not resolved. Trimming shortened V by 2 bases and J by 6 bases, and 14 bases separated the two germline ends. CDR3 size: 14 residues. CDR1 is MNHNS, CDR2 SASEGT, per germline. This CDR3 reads CASSEWAGAFEQYF. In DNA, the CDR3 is TGTGCCAGCAGTGAATGGGCAGGCGCTTTCGAGCAGTACTTC.

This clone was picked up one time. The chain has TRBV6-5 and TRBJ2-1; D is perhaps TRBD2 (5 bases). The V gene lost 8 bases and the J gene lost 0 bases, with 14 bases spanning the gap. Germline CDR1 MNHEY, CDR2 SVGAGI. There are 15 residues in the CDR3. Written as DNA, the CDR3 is TGTGCCAGCGCCCTGGAGCGGAGCTCCTACAATGAGCAGTTCTTC. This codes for CASALERSSYNEQFF.

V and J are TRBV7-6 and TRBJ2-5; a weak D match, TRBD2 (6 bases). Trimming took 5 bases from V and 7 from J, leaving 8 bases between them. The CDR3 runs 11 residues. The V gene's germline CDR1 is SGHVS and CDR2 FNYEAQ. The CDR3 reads CASSEGGTQYF. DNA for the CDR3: TGTGCCAGCAGCGAGGGAGGGACCCAGTACTTC.

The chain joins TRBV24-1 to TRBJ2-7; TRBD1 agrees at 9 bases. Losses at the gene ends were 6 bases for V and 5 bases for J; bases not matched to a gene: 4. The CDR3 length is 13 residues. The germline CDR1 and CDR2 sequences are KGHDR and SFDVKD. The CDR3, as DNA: TGTGCCACCAGTCCCGGACAGGGGAACGAGCAGTACTTC. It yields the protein CATSPGQGNEQYF.

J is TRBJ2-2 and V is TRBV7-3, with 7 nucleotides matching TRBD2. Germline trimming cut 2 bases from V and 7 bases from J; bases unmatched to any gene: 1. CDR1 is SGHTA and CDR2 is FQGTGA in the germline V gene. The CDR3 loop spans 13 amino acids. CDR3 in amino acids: CASSLSGGGELFF. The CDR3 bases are TGTGCCAGCAGCTTATCGGGGGGCGGGGAGCTGTTTTTT.